These 8 T cell receptor beta chains originate from one sample sequenced in a study of patients and donors after allogeneic stem cell transplantation. TCRdb re-derived calls from the RT-PCR reads in MiXCR, one entry per CDR3 protein. The sample includes 85,000 to 90,000 distinct CDR3 sequences, roughly 50% of them seen just once. The sample consisted of blood, either unsorted or a sorted T cell fraction (not recorded which). These receptors all come from a human donor who was either an allogeneic HSCT recipient or a stem cell or donor lymphocyte infusion donor (not recorded which). It is not recorded whose cells these are; they may come from a transplant donor.

This clonotype was found a few times. This chain links TRBV28 with TRBJ1-4; D gene unclear. The CDR3 is 14 residues long. Germline CDR1 MDHEN, CDR2 SYDVKM. Trimming removed 2 bases from V and 2 bases from J, with 6 bases in between. This CDR3 reads CASSLVGTNEKLFF. The DNA for the CDR3 is TGTGCCAGCAGTTTAGTTGGGACTAATGAAAAACTGTTTTTT.

CDR3 DNA: TGTGCCAGCAGTTCATGGGACAAAAACTCCTACAATGAGCAGTTCTTC. Protein sequence: CASSSWDKNSYNEQFF. The V gene is TRBV28, the J gene TRBJ2-1; a possible D gene is TRBD1 (6 bases). The CDR3 has 16 residues. Looked up from germline, CDR1 is MDHEN and CDR2 is SYDVKM. Deletions cut 4 bases from V and 0 bases from J, with 13 bases between.

The gene calls are TRBV13 and TRBJ1-1; D possibly corresponds to TRBD1 (5 bases). The CDR3 is 13 amino acids. The V gene's germline CDR1 is PRHDT and CDR2 FYEKMQ (reference sequence). V was cut by 2 bases and J by 5 bases, with 9 bases left in between. CDR3 sequence (DNA): TGTGCCAGCAGCTTATACAGGACAACTGAAGCTTTCTTT. It codes for CASSLYRTTEAFF.

This clonotype has just one count. The genes are TRBV27 and TRBJ1-3; D uncertain. With 3 bases removed from V and 0 bases from J, the gap between germline ends came to 6 bases. The V gene's germline CDR1 is MNHEY and CDR2 SMNVEV (reference sequence). The CDR3 runs 14 residues. The CDR3: CASSFRSSGNTIYF. In nucleotides, the CDR3 is TGTGCCAGCAGTTTCCGTAGCTCTGGAAACACCATATATTTT.

The rearrangement links TRBV5-5 to TRBJ1-1, with D perhaps matching TRBD1 (5 bases). CDR3 length: 15 amino acids. V dropped 1 base and J dropped 0 bases, with 10 bases sitting between them. Germline V gene data show CDR1 as SGHKS and CDR2 as YYEKEE (reference sequence). The CDR3 here is CASSLRGALNTEAFF. The CDR3 DNA reads TGTGCCAGCAGCTTGAGGGGCGCCCTGAACACTGAAGCTTTCTTT.

In DNA form, the CDR3 reads TGCAGTGTAGGGCAGTCCGTGAGCGTTGCTTTCTTT. This translates into CSVGQSVSVAFF. This sequence joins TRBV20-1 and TRBJ1-1; D ambiguous. This CDR3 has 12 residues. V lost 7 bases and J lost 11, with 20 bases in between. CDR1 and CDR2 from the germline V gene are DFQATT and SNEGSKA (reference sequence).

Points on this clonotype: The CDR3 end shows no conserved phenylalanine or tryptophan, and so a read error is likely. No DNA is shown, since the ends of the CDR3 on it are uncertain; the CDR3 is the one TCRdb lists. The V gene is TRBV3-1, the J gene TRBJ1-4; the D call of TRBD1 is as the table states it, not checked on the DNA. In germline, CDR1 is LGHDT, CDR2 YNNKEL (reference sequence). The CDR3 sequence runs 12 residues, both termini included. The CDR3 sequence is CASSRTCDRDLL.

Only a few counts were recorded for this clonotype. Relative to the germline gene, one junction end is altered; a read error may explain this. The chain employs TRBV28 and TRBJ1-4; TRBD1 is a possible D gene (6 bases). This CDR3 is 13 amino acids long. The germline V gene encodes CDR1 MDHEN and CDR2 SYDVKM. CDR3 in DNA: TGTGCCAGCAGTCCCCCTGACAGGCCGGATCTCTTCTTT. This codes for CASSPPDRPDLFF.